This TCR beta chain was profiled in a study of cytomegalovirus exposure and HLA in healthy donors. The primer mix had 60 Vbeta and 13 Jbeta primers. Here immunoSEQ multiplex PCR was the method, and the copy in TCRdb shows in-frame clones only, minus some. The sample includes about 170,000 clones, 60% to 80% of them seen just once. This CDR3 is 17 amino acids long. The trim removed 4 bases at V and 5 bases at J, leaving 13 bases unmatched. Germline V gives CDR1 LNHDA, CDR2 SQIVND (reference sequence). This clonotype originated in a female donor in good health and CMV-seronegative. This chain connects TRBV19 to TRBJ2-2; 7 bases agree with TRBD1. Source material: PBMCs. The CDR3 DNA reads TGTGCCAGTAGTACCAGAAGACAGGGATCTTCAACCGGGGAGCTGTTTTTT. Translated, it gives CASSTRRQGSSTGELFF.